The 25 T cell receptor beta chains listed next were all sequenced from one sample in a study of blood T cell repertoires in COVID-19. The data were produced by immunoSEQ multiplex PCR, yet TCRdb's version contains in-frame clones alone and is incomplete. The sample lists under 300,000 clones, 85% to 90% occurring once. Sequencing was performed on peripheral blood. These TCRs come from a woman younger than 45 with COVID-19, enrolled during active disease.

The rearrangement uses TRBV9 and TRBJ2-5; the match to TRBD2 covers 12 bases. The V segment lost 2 bases and the J segment 5 bases; nucleotides outside the gene matches: 4. Germline V gene data show CDR1 as SGDLS and CDR2 as YYNGEE. CDR3 length: 15 amino acids. CDR3 loop: CASSVRTSGVETQYF. Written as DNA, the CDR3 is TGTGCCAGCAGCGTTAGGACTAGCGGGGTTGAGACCCAGTACTTC.

The chain couples TRBV19 to TRBJ1-1, with D unresolved. The germline gives CDR1 LNHDA, CDR2 SQIVND (reference sequence). Trimming took 5 bases from V and 4 from J, leaving 8 bases between them. CDR3 length: 12 amino acids. CDR3 DNA sequence: TGTGCCAGTAGTGACTGGCCCACTGAAGCTTTCTTT. As protein: CASSDWPTEAFF. Drawing the rest from reference TRBV19 and TRBJ1-1, the complete variable domain is DGGITQSPKYLFRKEGQNVTLSCEQNLNHDAMYWYRQDPGQGLRLIYYSQIVNDFQKGDIAEGYSVSREKKESFPLTVTSAQKNPTAFYLCASSDWPTEAFFGQGTRLTVV.

This clone has only one observation. The V gene is TRBV6-5, the J gene TRBJ2-3, with 11 nucleotides matching TRBD2. The CDR3 runs 14 residues. Germline V gives CDR1 MNHEY, CDR2 SVGAGI. V lost 8 bases to trimming and J lost 5 bases; unmatched junction nucleotides: 6. The CDR3: CASRTSGGEDTQYF. The DNA of the CDR3 is TGTGCCAGCCGAACTAGCGGGGGAGAAGATACGCAGTATTTT.

The sample holds one count of this clone. The rearrangement uses TRBV10-3 and TRBJ1-2, with 7 positions matching TRBD1. Germline V gene data show CDR1 as ENHRY and CDR2 as SYGVKD. V gave up 11 bases and J gave up 4 bases; unmatched junction bases: 7. The CDR3 has 12 residues. In DNA form, the CDR3 reads TGTGCCGTACAGGGGTTAGGCTATGGCTACACCTTC. It yields the protein CAVQGLGYGYTF.

This clone was found a few times. This sequence joins TRBV6-5 and TRBJ1-1, with 9 nucleotides matching TRBD1. The germline CDR1 and CDR2 sequences are MNHEY and SVGAGI. The CDR3 is made up of 13 amino acids. J was trimmed by 3 bases and V by 4 bases; bases with no gene match: 0. The DNA of the CDR3 is TGTGCCAGCAGTTGGGACAGGGACACTGAAGCTTTCTTT. It specifies CASSWDRDTEAFF.

The chain uses TRBV21-1 and TRBJ1-2. TRBV21-1 is assigned pseudogene status. This CDR3 has 13 amino acids. CDR3 sequence: CASSKPRWYGYTF. The CDR3 DNA follows: TGTGCCAGCAGCAAGCCCCGGTGGTATGGCTACACCTTC.

This chain joins TRBV24-1 and TRBJ1-2, with TRBD1 matching 8 bases. This CDR3 region has 16 residues. CDR1 KGHDR and CDR2 SFDVKD come from the germline V gene. Unmatched junction bases numbered 14, after V lost 8 bases and J lost 4 bases. Here the CDR3 DNA reads TGTGCCACCACAGGCAGGGGGCGAGATTATGGCTATGGCTACACCTTC. Residues: CATTGRGRDYGYGYTF.

The chain links TRBV6-5 to TRBJ2-7, with D possibly being TRBD1 (7 bases). Germline V gene sequence: CDR1 MNHEY, CDR2 SVGAGI. V was clipped by 0 bases and J by 5 bases, with 14 bases between them. CDR3 length: 15 residues. This CDR3 is CASSYSRQGGNEQYF. The DNA for the CDR3 is TGTGCCAGCAGTTACTCGAGGCAGGGGGGAAACGAGCAGTACTTC.

This clone has more than one count but fewer than ten. One end of the junction varies from germline; a read error may be responsible. This chain links TRBV19 with TRBJ1-6; weak D call: TRBD1 (6 bases). This CDR3 comprises 14 residues. Germline V gives CDR1 LNHDA, CDR2 SQIVND (reference sequence). The CDR3 sequence is CASSMDSDKSPLHF. The DNA of the CDR3 is TGTGCCAGTAGTATGGACAGCGATAAATCACCCCTCCACTTT.

The chain recombines TRBV19 with TRBJ1-2, with TRBD1 identical over 8 bases. After removal of 3 bases from V and 8 bases from J, the junction contained 8 bases not matched to a gene. The CDR3 spans 14 residues. CDR1 LNHDA and CDR2 SQIVND come from the germline V gene (reference sequence). As DNA, the CDR3 is TGTGCCAGTAGTATCAGGGGGCCCGTCGACGGCTACACCTTC. Its protein is CASSIRGPVDGYTF.

This chain links TRBV3-1 (or the pseudogene TRBV3-2) with TRBJ2-3; 7 positions agree with TRBD2. V shed 0 bases and J 6 bases; nucleotides not matched to a gene: 15. Looked up from germline, CDR1 is LGHDT and CDR2 is YNNKEL (reference sequence). This CDR3 comprises 18 residues. CDR3 DNA sequence: TGTGCCAGCAGCCAAGACCCTTGGACTAGGATGATAGCGGATACGCAGTATTTT. Translating it yields CASSQDPWTRMIADTQYF.

The chain recombines TRBV18 with TRBJ2-7; 9 bases line up with TRBD2. Germline V gives CDR1 KGHSH, CDR2 LQKENI. Unmatched junction bases numbered 3, after V lost 4 bases and J lost 2 bases. The CDR3 runs 14 residues. In nucleotides, the CDR3 is TGTGCCAGCTCACAAGAGCGGGGGGCCTACGAGCAGTACTTC. Translating gives CASSQERGAYEQYF.

V is TRBV18 and J is TRBJ1-1; D perhaps matches TRBD1 (6 bases). The V end lost 2 bases, the J end lost 1 base, and 11 bases lay between the germline ends. In germline, CDR1 is KGHSH, CDR2 LQKENI. The CDR3 extends over 15 amino acids. For the CDR3, the DNA is TGTGCCAGCTCACCAAGGACAGCGTCGAACACTGAAGCTTTCTTT. Its translation: CASSPRTASNTEAFF.

This clone is a singleton in its sample. At one end, the junction sequence differs from germline, possibly due to a read error. This chain joins TRBV5-1 and TRBJ2-7; D perhaps matches TRBD2 (6 bases). Germline CDR1 SGHRS, CDR2 YFSETQ. The CDR3 covers 12 residues. The CDR3 loop is CASTLYSEGWNF. CDR3 sequence (DNA): TGCGCCAGCACCCTTTATTCGGAGGGTTGGAACTTC.

The genes are TRBV5-6 and TRBJ1-3, with TRBD1 identical over 9 bases. The CDR3 extends over 16 amino acids. Germline-derived CDR1 and CDR2 are SGHDT and YYEEEE. V dropped 4 bases and J dropped 1; count of bases not matched to a gene: 6. CDR3 DNA: TGTGCCAGCAGCGGGGGACAGGGCATTTCTGGAAACACCATATATTTT. It codes for CASSGGQGISGNTIYF.

The chain carries TRBV13 and TRBJ1-2; 7 bases are a match to TRBD1. There are 15 residues in the CDR3. Germline V gives CDR1 PRHDT, CDR2 FYEKMQ (reference sequence). Germline trimming cut 4 bases from V and 3 bases from J; bases unmatched to any gene: 8. CDR3 bases: TGTGCCAGCAGCTCCAGGGGGGTATGGGACTATGGCTACACCTTC. This encodes CASSSRGVWDYGYTF.

This clone came up a few times. This chain joins TRBV5-1 and TRBJ2-1; 9 bases match TRBD1. CDR1 and CDR2 (germline): SGHRS, YFSETQ. The length of the CDR3 is 14 residues. After removal of 1 base from V and 9 bases from J, the junction contained 5 bases not matched to a gene. CDR3 protein: CASSLFGTGTEQFF. The CDR3 region has the DNA TGCGCCAGCAGCTTGTTCGGGACAGGGACTGAGCAGTTCTTC.

V and J are TRBV6-2 or TRBV6-3 and TRBJ1-2; the D gene is possibly TRBD1 (6 bases). Per germline, CDR1 MNHEY and CDR2 SVGEGT. The length of the CDR3 is 14 residues. Trimming left V 0 bases short and J 6 bases short, with 11 bases between. The CDR3: CASSYSDSYNGYTF. CDR3 in DNA: TGTGCCAGCAGTTACTCGGACAGTTATAATGGCTACACCTTC.

The gene calls are TRBV6-5 and TRBJ2-7; weak D call: TRBD1 (5 bases). Germline CDR1 MNHEY, CDR2 SVGAGI. This CDR3 has 13 amino acids. Trimming took 8 bases from V and 6 from J, leaving 17 bases between them. The CDR3, as DNA: TGTGCCAGCTTGTGGGGCAGAGATGGCGAGCAGTACTTC. Translating it yields CASLWGRDGEQYF.

The chain is built from TRBV5-1 and TRBJ1-2, with 8 bases matching TRBD1. CDR1 and CDR2 (germline): SGHRS, YFSETQ. Losses at the gene ends were 0 bases for V and 7 bases for J; bases not matched to a gene: 5. The CDR3 is 14 amino acids. The CDR3 spells CASSLESGGGGYTF. The CDR3 DNA is TGCGCCAGCAGCTTGGAATCAGGGGGCGGTGGCTACACCTTC.

The rearrangement uses TRBV7-9 and TRBJ2-5; 15 nucleotides agree with TRBD2. Trimming removed 1 base from V and 4 bases from J; junction bases left unmatched: 7. The CDR3 consists of 18 residues. Germline CDR1 SEHNR, CDR2 FQNEAQ (reference sequence). The CDR3 DNA reads TGTGCCAGCAGCTTAGTTCCGGGACTAGCGGGGGGTGGAGAGACCCAGTACTTC. It codes for CASSLVPGLAGGGETQYF.

The gene calls are TRBV5-1 and TRBJ2-1; the D is unclear. The CDR3 consists of 16 residues. The germline gives CDR1 SGHRS, CDR2 YFSETQ. The ends were cut back, 6 bases at V and 7 bases at J, with 23 bases in the middle. CDR3 DNA sequence: TGCGCCAGCACAGCCTCTTACACCTCTTCTAGAAATGAGCAGTTCTTC. Translation gives CASTASYTSSRNEQFF. The complete variable domain, with remaining parts taken from reference TRBV5-1 and TRBJ2-1, reads KAGVTQTPRYLIKTRGQQVTLSCSPISGHRSVSWYQQTPGQGLQFLFEYFSETQRNKGNFPGRFSGRQFSNSRSEMNVSTLELGDSALYLCASTASYTSSRNEQFFGPGTRLTVL.

Here the CDR3 reads CASQRGGAYNEQFF. CDR3 coding DNA: TGTGCCAGCCAACGCGGGGGGGCCTACAATGAGCAGTTCTTC. V and J are TRBV11-2 and TRBJ2-1; 9 nucleotides align to TRBD2. Germline V gene data show CDR1 as SGHAT and CDR2 as FQNNGV. Trimming removed 8 bases from V and 2 bases from J; junction bases left unmatched: 4. This CDR3 region has 14 residues.

The chain joins TRBV5-1 to TRBJ1-1; 9 bases fit TRBD1. CDR1 and CDR2 (germline): SGHRS, YFSETQ. Germline trimming cut 0 bases from V and 3 bases from J; bases unmatched to any gene: 12. This CDR3 has 18 amino acids. CDR3 DNA sequence: TGCGCCAGCAGCTTGGGCCTCCTACAGGGGGCCATGGACACTGAAGCTTTCTTT. This sequence encodes CASSLGLLQGAMDTEAFF.

The chain links TRBV29-1 to TRBJ2-3; 7 nucleotides agree with TRBD1. Germline CDR1 and CDR2: SQVTM and ANQGSEA. V dropped 1 base and J dropped 4; count of bases not matched to a gene: 8. This CDR3 spans 15 amino acids. This CDR3 is CSVEGDRVIADTQYF. CDR3 coding DNA: TGCAGCGTTGAAGGAGACAGGGTCATCGCAGATACGCAGTATTTT.